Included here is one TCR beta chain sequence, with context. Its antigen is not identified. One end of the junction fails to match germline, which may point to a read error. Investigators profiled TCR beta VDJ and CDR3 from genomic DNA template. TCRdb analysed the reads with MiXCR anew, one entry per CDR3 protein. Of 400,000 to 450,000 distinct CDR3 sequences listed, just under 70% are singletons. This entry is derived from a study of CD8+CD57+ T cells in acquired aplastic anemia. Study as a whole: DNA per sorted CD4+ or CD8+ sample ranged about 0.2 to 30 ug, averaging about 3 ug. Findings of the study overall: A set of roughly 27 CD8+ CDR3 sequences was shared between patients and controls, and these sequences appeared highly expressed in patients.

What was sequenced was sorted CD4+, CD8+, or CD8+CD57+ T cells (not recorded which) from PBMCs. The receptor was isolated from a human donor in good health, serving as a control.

The CDR3 bases are TGTGCCAGCACCCACACTCGACAGGGTTTTTCCTGCGAGCAGTACTTC. Amino acid sequence: CASTHTRQGFSCEQYF. The V and J genes are TRBV9 and TRBJ2-7, with TRBD1 matching 7 bases. This CDR3 has 16 residues. Germline CDR1 is SGDLS and CDR2 is YYNGEE.